Following are 10 T cell receptor beta chains from one sample sequenced in a study of beta chain features in type 1 diabetes. Whole-study findings and limits: In every one of the four CD4+ subsets, TCRB CDR3s were moderately but significantly shorter in Type 1 diabetes patients.

Sequenced material consisted of expressed TCRB transcripts (all of the isolated RNA was reverse transcribed). Repertoires were generated with immunoSEQ multiplex PCR, while TCRdb's copy carries only in-frame clones and drops some. The sample lists over 200,000 clones, approximately 11% occurring once. No antigens are known for them. Material for sequencing was naive CD4+ T cells from blood. These receptors were obtained from a man younger than 40 with type 1 diabetes.

The chain couples TRBV27 to TRBJ2-3; 7 nucleotides align to TRBD2. Germline CDR1 MNHEY, CDR2 SMNVEV (reference sequence). There are 13 residues in the CDR3. V lost 7 bases to trimming and J lost 3 bases; unmatched junction nucleotides: 4. The CDR3 protein is CASKQAGTDTQYF. The CDR3 bases are TGTGCCAGCAAGCAAGCGGGGACAGATACGCAGTATTTT.

This clone was counted between two and nine times. The chain carries TRBV23-1 and TRBJ2-7; D remains ambiguous. TRBV23-1 qualifies as an ORF whose function is uncertain. V lost 2 bases and J 1 base, leaving 9 bases between the germline ends. This CDR3 has 14 residues. Written as DNA, the CDR3 is TGCGCCAGCAGTCAACCTATCGAGTCCTACGAGCAGTACTTC. It yields the protein CASSQPIESYEQYF.

The chain is built from TRBV9 and TRBJ2-5, with 8 bases aligning to TRBD2. The CDR3 has 14 residues. V shed 3 bases and J 3 bases; nucleotides not matched to a gene: 4. CDR1 is SGDLS and CDR2 is YYNGEE in the germline V gene. The CDR3 spells CASSEAGGEETQYF. CDR3 nucleotides: TGTGCCAGCAGCGAGGCGGGGGGCGAAGAGACCCAGTACTTC.

This clone was observed a few times. The chain employs TRBV7-9 and TRBJ2-1; 9 bases are a match to TRBD2. CDR3 length: 15 amino acids. Looked up from germline, CDR1 is SEHNR and CDR2 is FQNEAQ (reference sequence). Trimming at V came to 1 base and at J to 7 bases, leaving 5 bases not matched to a gene. CDR3 sequence (DNA): TGTGCCAGCAGCTTAGGGAGTCTAGCGGGGAATGAGCAGTTCTTC. It codes for CASSLGSLAGNEQFF.

This clone has just a few counts. The CDR3 loop is CASMGQHTDTQYF. The CDR3 DNA sequence: TGTGCCAGCATGGGACAGCACACAGATACGCAGTATTTT. This rearrangement joins TRBV28 to TRBJ2-3, with TRBD1 identical over 7 bases. This CDR3 has 13 amino acids. The germline V gene encodes CDR1 MDHEN and CDR2 SYDVKM. Trimming removed 7 bases from V and 2 bases from J; junction bases left unmatched: 3.

J is TRBJ1-1 and V is TRBV29-1, with D perhaps TRBD1 (5 bases). Looked up from germline, CDR1 is SQVTM and CDR2 is ANQGSEA. The CDR3 spans 14 residues. V gave up 7 bases and J gave up 4 bases, with 19 bases separating them. CDR3 sequence reads: CSGAIGGFGTEAFF. DNA of the CDR3: TGCAGCGGTGCGATCGGGGGTTTTGGCACTGAAGCTTTCTTT.

The chain is built from TRBV7-2 and TRBJ2-1; weak D call: TRBD1 (5 bases). This CDR3 is built from 13 residues. Deletions cut 1 base from V and 8 bases from J, with 9 bases between. Germline assignment: CDR1 SGHTA and CDR2 FQGNSA. CDR3 nucleotide sequence: TGTGCCAGCAGCTTAGAGGGGCGATATGAGCAGTTCTTC. Translation gives CASSLEGRYEQFF.

The chain carries TRBV10-3 and TRBJ1-5; D gene uncertain. Trimming left V 2 bases short and J 5 bases short, with 10 bases between. CDR3 size: 14 residues. The germline gives CDR1 ENHRY, CDR2 SYGVKD. The CDR3 nucleotides read TGTGCCATCAGTGAGACAGTGAGGGATCAGCCCCAGCATTTT. This gives the protein CAISETVRDQPQHF.

The chain links TRBV4-2 to TRBJ2-3; 8 bases match TRBD2. CDR1 and CDR2 from the germline V gene are LGHNA and YNFKEQ. The CDR3 has 16 amino acids. Unmatched junction bases numbered 4, after V lost 0 bases and J lost 2 bases. Written as DNA, the CDR3 is TGTGCCAGCAGCCAAGATTTAGCGGGGCACACAGATACGCAGTATTTT. Translated: CASSQDLAGHTDTQYF.

This chain uses TRBV5-6 with TRBJ2-1; 8 bases align to TRBD1. Germline values: CDR1 SGHDT, CDR2 YYEEEE. The CDR3 consists of 15 residues. After removal of 5 bases from V and 4 bases from J, the junction contained 8 bases not matched to a gene. In DNA, the CDR3 is TGTGCCAGCAGTTTTGGACAGGGCATATACAATGAGCAGTTCTTC. This codes for CASSFGQGIYNEQFF.